These 27 T cell receptor beta chains were sequenced from one sample in a study of cytomegalovirus exposure and HLA in healthy donors. TCRdb's copy holds only in-frame clones and misses some; the assay was immunoSEQ multiplex PCR. The table shows 200,000 to 300,000 clones, with 90% occurring only once. Sequencing was performed on PBMCs. These receptors all stem from a woman aged 30 to 39 in good health and CMV-seronegative.

This clone was detected once. The chain recombines TRBV11-1 with TRBJ2-5; D call uncertain. The CDR3 is 14 amino acids. The V and J ends lost 1 base and 1 base respectively, with 7 bases between them. Germline CDR1 reads SGHAT; CDR2 reads FQDESV (reference sequence). The CDR3 DNA sequence: TGTGCCAGCAGCTTAGGCGGAGCCCAAGAGACCCAGTACTTC. This translates into CASSLGGAQETQYF.

The J gene is TRBJ2-5, the V gene TRBV6-5; D gene unclear. Germline lookup yields CDR1 MNHEY and CDR2 SVGAGI. With 0 bases removed from V and 9 bases from J, the gap between germline ends came to 5 bases. CDR3 size: 11 residues. The CDR3 sequence is CASSYSGSQYF. CDR3 DNA: TGTGCCAGCAGTTACTCGGGGTCCCAGTACTTC.

The chain uses TRBV5-1 and TRBJ1-2; 7 bases are a match to TRBD1. The CDR3 runs to 14 residues. Germline values: CDR1 SGHRS, CDR2 YFSETQ. Trimming cost V 0 bases and J 7 bases; bases outside gene matches: 6. CDR3 nucleotides: TGCGCCAGCAGCTTGGTAGGGGGCGCGGGTGGCTACACCTTC. Protein product: CASSLVGGAGGYTF.

This chain links TRBV7-9 with TRBJ1-1; D gene uncertain. CDR1 and CDR2 (germline): SEHNR, FQNEAQ (reference sequence). This CDR3 has 12 amino acids. V lost 5 bases and J lost 3, with 7 bases in between. As DNA, the CDR3 is TGTGCCAGCAGCGAGGACGACACTGAAGCTTTCTTT. Its translation is CASSEDDTEAFF.

The chain has TRBV5-6 and TRBJ2-7; D could derive from TRBD1 or TRBD2 (5 bases each). The CDR3 loop spans 12 amino acids. V dropped 3 bases and J dropped 10 bases, with 14 bases sitting between them. Germline values: CDR1 SGHDT, CDR2 YYEEEE. CDR3 DNA sequence: TGTGCCAGCAGCTCCCTGGGGGTGTCTCAGTACTTC. Protein sequence: CASSSLGVSQYF. Together with reference TRBV5-6 and TRBJ2-7, the CDR3 gives the full variable domain: DAGVTQSPTHLIKTRGQQVTLRCSPKSGHDTVSWYQQALGQGPQFIFQYYEEEERQRGNFPDRFSGHQFPNYSSELNVNALLLGDSALYLCASSSLGVSQYFGPGTRLTVT.

The V gene is TRBV7-8, the J gene TRBJ2-3; D not resolved. From germline, CDR1 is SGHVS and CDR2 FQNEAQ. CDR3 length equals 10 residues. The germline V and J ends were trimmed by 8 bases and 5 bases, with 5 bases remaining between them. The CDR3: CASGLDTQYF. The CDR3 DNA follows: TGTGCCAGCGGTCTAGATACGCAGTATTTT.

This chain uses TRBV7-9 with TRBJ2-7, with 7 bases aligning to TRBD2. CDR1 is SEHNR, CDR2 FQNEAQ, per germline (reference sequence). The CDR3 is made up of 13 amino acids. The junction had 3 bases not matched to a gene; V was cut back by 7 bases and J by 0 bases. In DNA, the CDR3 is TGTGCCAGCACCCGGGACTACTCCTACGAGCAGTACTTC. It yields the protein CASTRDYSYEQYF.

The chain uses TRBV5-1 and TRBJ1-1; D ambiguous. V was cut by 0 bases and J by 0 bases, with 12 bases left in between. The CDR3 runs 16 residues. Germline loops: CDR1 SGHRS, CDR2 YFSETQ. The CDR3 region has the DNA TGCGCCAGCAGCTTGGAATCCCAGAGGCTGAACACTGAAGCTTTCTTT. It specifies CASSLESQRLNTEAFF. Combining the CDR3 with reference TRBV5-1 and TRBJ1-1 gives the whole variable domain KAGVTQTPRYLIKTRGQQVTLSCSPISGHRSVSWYQQTPGQGLQFLFEYFSETQRNKGNFPGRFSGRQFSNSRSEMNVSTLELGDSALYLCASSLESQRLNTEAFFGQGTRLTVV.

This clone has a handful of counts. This chain uses TRBV27 with TRBJ2-7; D possibly corresponds to TRBD1 (6 bases). This CDR3 region has 14 residues. Looked up from germline, CDR1 is MNHEY and CDR2 is SMNVEV (reference sequence). V dropped 8 bases and J dropped 3 bases, with 17 bases sitting between them. CDR3 bases: TGTGCCAGCTCCTCCGGGACAACCCTCTACGAGCAGTACTTC. It encodes CASSSGTTLYEQYF.

The chain is built from TRBV6-5 and TRBJ2-1; no clear D gene. The V gene lost 6 bases and the J gene lost 8 bases, with 11 bases spanning the gap. The CDR3 totals 12 residues. CDR1 MNHEY and CDR2 SVGAGI come from the germline V gene. CDR3 sequence reads: CASSPSLDEQFF. The CDR3 nucleotides are TGTGCCAGCAGCCCTTCCCTGGATGAGCAGTTCTTC.

The chain employs TRBV9 and TRBJ2-7; D is uncertain. The length of the CDR3 is 15 residues. Germline V gene sequence: CDR1 SGDLS, CDR2 YYNGEE. V was pared by 0 bases and J by 3 bases, with 13 bases between. DNA for the CDR3: TGTGCCAGCAGCGTAGCTGACACTGCGGTCTACGAGCAGTACTTC. Translation gives CASSVADTAVYEQYF.

The J gene is TRBJ2-2, the V gene TRBV11-2; TRBD1 aligns across 8 bases. Germline values: CDR1 SGHAT, CDR2 FQNNGV. The CDR3 extends over 14 amino acids. V dropped 5 bases and J dropped 4; count of bases not matched to a gene: 3. The CDR3 DNA reads TGTGCCAGCAGCCGACAGGGGACCACCGGGGAGCTGTTTTTT. As protein: CASSRQGTTGELFF.

The V gene is TRBV7-8, the J gene TRBJ1-1, with TRBD1 matching over 7 bases. CDR1 is SGHVS and CDR2 is FQNEAQ in the germline V gene. The trim removed 2 bases at V and 3 bases at J, leaving 6 bases unmatched. This CDR3 is built from 15 residues. The CDR3 reads CASSLSGQADTEAFF. CDR3 DNA sequence: TGTGCCAGCAGCTTATCCGGACAGGCCGACACTGAAGCTTTCTTT.

This clone appeared a single time. This rearrangement joins TRBV6-5 to TRBJ2-1, with D perhaps matching TRBD2 (5 bases). The CDR3 contains 13 residues. Germline CDR1 reads MNHEY; CDR2 reads SVGAGI. The ends were cut back, 10 bases at V and 0 bases at J, with 10 bases in the middle. The CDR3 region has the DNA TGTGCCATTAGTCGGGGCTCCTACAATGAGCAGTTCTTC. Amino acid sequence: CAISRGSYNEQFF.

This chain uses TRBV7-9 with TRBJ2-3; 10 bases fit TRBD1. Germline CDR1 and CDR2: SEHNR and FQNEAQ (reference sequence). Unmatched junction bases numbered 13, after V lost 4 bases and J lost 3 bases. The CDR3 has 18 residues. The CDR3 bases are TGTGCCAGCAGCTCCCGGATAGTGACAGGGGGCGGAACAGATACGCAGTATTTT. It translates to CASSSRIVTGGGTDTQYF.

This sequence joins TRBV4-1 and TRBJ2-7; 11 bases are a match to TRBD1. The CDR3 contains 19 residues. Germline V gene data show CDR1 as MGHRA and CDR2 as YSYEKL. V lost 3 bases and J lost 0; bases outside the gene matches: 13. CDR3 protein: CASSHSSGTGGFLSYEQYF. CDR3 nucleotides: TGCGCCAGCAGCCACTCCTCCGGGACAGGGGGTTTCCTCTCCTACGAGCAGTACTTC.

The chain carries TRBV11-3 and TRBJ2-3, with D tentatively TRBD2 (7 bases). Germline V gives CDR1 SGHNT, CDR2 YENEEA. V gave up 5 bases and J gave up 1 base, with 13 bases separating them. The CDR3 consists of 15 residues. The CDR3 reads CASSLGGGGTDTQYF. The CDR3 DNA reads as TGTGCCAGCAGCCTTGGGGGGGGCGGCACAGATACGCAGTATTTT.

This rearrangement joins TRBV6-1 to TRBJ1-3; tentatively, D is TRBD1 (6 bases). The ends were cut back, 6 bases at V and 4 bases at J, with 10 bases in the middle. This CDR3 has 13 residues. Germline-derived CDR1 and CDR2 are MNHNS and SASEGT. In nucleotides, the CDR3 is TGTGCCAGCAGAGGGGGTGCGGGAAACACCATATATTTT. It is translated as CASRGGAGNTIYF.

This sequence joins TRBV7-9 and TRBJ2-7, with no clear D. V gave up 2 bases and J gave up 4 bases, with 15 bases separating them. The V gene's germline CDR1 is SEHNR and CDR2 FQNEAQ (reference sequence). CDR3 size: 15 residues. The CDR3 is CASSLFEIVGYEQYF. The CDR3, as DNA: TGTGCCAGCAGCTTATTTGAAATAGTCGGGTACGAGCAGTACTTC.

The V call is TRBV10-3, the J call TRBJ2-7; TRBD2 might be the D (5 bases). With 6 bases removed from V and 4 bases from J, the gap between germline ends came to 10 bases. Germline V CDR1 and CDR2: ENHRY, SYGVKD. The CDR3 consists of 12 residues. The CDR3 reads CAIRDEGYEQYF. The CDR3, as DNA: TGTGCCATCAGAGATGAGGGATACGAGCAGTACTTC.

The CDR3: CSVQRRAGSTDTQYF. Here the CDR3 DNA reads TGCAGCGTCCAAAGAAGAGCGGGATCCACAGATACGCAGTATTTT. This chain connects TRBV29-1 to TRBJ2-3, with 7 bases identical to TRBD2. This CDR3 has 15 residues. After removal of 6 bases from V and 2 bases from J, the junction contained 11 bases not matched to a gene. Germline CDR1 and CDR2: SQVTM and ANQGSEA.

The chain has TRBV5-1 and TRBJ1-2, with a tentative D call TRBD1 (6 bases). The CDR3 is 17 amino acids. Per germline, CDR1 SGHRS and CDR2 YFSETQ. V gave up 6 bases and J gave up 0 bases, with 21 bases separating them. CDR3 protein: CASTSSPRGQPNYGYTF. CDR3 DNA sequence: TGCGCCAGCACCTCAAGCCCGCGAGGACAGCCTAACTATGGCTACACCTTC.

The rearrangement uses TRBV2 and TRBJ2-3, with no clear D. The CDR3 has 15 amino acids. CDR1 and CDR2 (germline): SNHLY, FYNNEI. Trimming stripped 3 bases from V and 0 bases from J, with 10 bases between. CDR3 DNA: TGTGCCAGCAGTGATTTGGCATCTAGCACAGATACGCAGTATTTT. It translates to CASSDLASSTDTQYF.

This clone was found a few times. CDR3 sequence (DNA): TGTGCCAGCAGCTTAGACCCCACAGGGGGCCGAGAGCAGTACTTC. Its translation is CASSLDPTGGREQYF. The chain is built from TRBV11-2 and TRBJ2-7, with 9 bases matching TRBD1. V trimming: 0 bases; J trimming: 7 bases; junction bases outside the gene matches: 7. Germline V gene data show CDR1 as SGHAT and CDR2 as FQNNGV. This CDR3 has 15 residues.

The chain links TRBV5-4 to TRBJ2-3, with D uncertain. The germline CDR1 and CDR2 sequences are SGHNT and YYREEE (reference sequence). V lost 6 bases, J lost 5 bases, and 13 bases lay in between. CDR3 length: 13 amino acids. As DNA, the CDR3 is TGTGCCAGCACCGACCCAGTTGGAGATACGCAGTATTTT. It translates to CASTDPVGDTQYF.

This chain connects TRBV4-1 to TRBJ2-1, with 12 bases identical to TRBD1. Losses at the gene ends were 2 bases for V and 6 bases for J; bases not matched to a gene: 5. This CDR3 spans 16 amino acids. The germline gives CDR1 MGHRA, CDR2 YSYEKL. The CDR3 reads CASSQQPGQGANEQFF. CDR3 nucleotides: TGCGCCAGCAGCCAACAACCGGGACAGGGGGCCAATGAGCAGTTCTTC.

The genes are TRBV29-1 and TRBJ2-3, with 13 bases lining up with TRBD2. Germline CDR1 SQVTM, CDR2 ANQGSEA. The CDR3 has 18 amino acids. J was trimmed by 0 bases and V by 1 base; bases with no gene match: 7. The CDR3 reads CSVEGTSGRSSSTDTQYF. For the CDR3, the DNA is TGCAGCGTTGAAGGGACTAGCGGGAGATCATCTAGCACAGATACGCAGTATTTT.